Included here is one T cell receptor (beta chain) sequence, with context. Its specificity is not known. The sample is drawn from a study of T cells after yellow fever vaccination. A 5'RACE template-switching step, the method used to make TCR cDNA, added a universal primer site and UMIs. TCRdb re-derived calls from the 5' RACE reads in MiXCR, one entry per CDR3 protein. The table shows 450,000 to 550,000 distinct CDR3 sequences, with 21% occurring only once. Study-level findings and limits: Although the secondary response was weaker, it peaked faster, at day 5 versus 15. Reappearing after the booster were most of the clones from primary vaccination (roughly 95% CD4, roughly 86% CD8).

The CDR3 extends over 14 amino acids. V was shortened by 7 bases and J by 6 bases, with 19 bases between the two germline ends. CDR1 and CDR2 (germline): MNHEY, SMNVEV (reference sequence). The source was PBMCs, collected about 21 days after the first yellow fever vaccination. The origin of this receptor is a man aged 18-30 years who received the YFV17D yellow fever vaccine. The chain carries TRBV27 and TRBJ2-7; D is tentatively TRBD1 or TRBD2 (6 bases each). This CDR3 reads CASTSGAIGFEQYV. In DNA, the CDR3 is TGTGCCAGCACATCGGGGGCCATAGGTTTCGAGCAGTACGTC.